Each of the 19 T cell receptor beta chains below was sequenced from the same sample in a study of cytomegalovirus exposure and HLA in healthy donors. Sequenced by immunoSEQ multiplex PCR; TCRdb stores in-frame clones only, minus some. The data contain about 360,000 clones, roughly 90% of them singletons. Sequenced input: PBMCs. These receptors all stem from a woman younger than 35 in good health and CMV-seronegative.

The chain links TRBV19 to TRBJ1-5; D gene unclear. The CDR3 extends over 12 amino acids. Germline V gives CDR1 LNHDA, CDR2 SQIVND (reference sequence). V was shortened by 3 bases and J by 4 bases, with 4 bases between the two germline ends. The CDR3 sequence: CASSIGNQPQHF. The CDR3 DNA reads TGTGCCAGTAGTATCGGGAATCAGCCCCAGCATTTT. The entire variable domain, with the rest obtained from reference TRBV19 and TRBJ1-5, is as follows: DGGITQSPKYLFRKEGQNVTLSCEQNLNHDAMYWYRQDPGQGLRLIYYSQIVNDFQKGDIAEGYSVSREKKESFPLTVTSAQKNPTAFYLCASSIGNQPQHFGDGTRLSIL.

This chain joins TRBV4-2 and TRBJ2-1, with 14 bases identical to TRBD2. Germline CDR1 LGHNA, CDR2 YNFKEQ. The junction had 6 bases not matched to a gene; V was cut back by 3 bases and J by 5 bases. The CDR3 is 17 residues long. CDR3 protein: CASSQGLAGAVNNEQFF. CDR3 nucleotide sequence: TGTGCCAGCAGCCAGGGACTAGCGGGAGCCGTGAACAATGAGCAGTTCTTC.

V gene TRBV28 combines with J gene TRBJ1-1; D perhaps matches TRBD1 (6 bases). There are 16 residues in the CDR3. V gave up 5 bases and J gave up 5 bases, with 21 bases separating them. Germline V gene sequence: CDR1 MDHEN, CDR2 SYDVKM. CDR3 DNA sequence: TGTGCCAGCAGTGCGCCAAGACAGGCTACGCGGACTGAAGCTTTCTTT. Translated, it gives CASSAPRQATRTEAFF. Using reference TRBV28 and TRBJ1-1 for the parts outside the CDR3, the full variable domain is DVKVTQSSRYLVKRTGEKVFLECVQDMDHENMFWYRQDPGLGLRLIYFSYDVKMKEKGDIPEGYSVSREKKERFSLILESASTNQTSMYLCASSAPRQATRTEAFFGQGTRLTVV.

The CDR3 DNA is TGCGCCAGCAGCCAACTACAGGGGAACACTGAAGCTTTCTTT. This sequence encodes CASSQLQGNTEAFF. V and J are TRBV4-1 and TRBJ1-1, with D possibly being TRBD1 (6 bases). The germline gives CDR1 MGHRA, CDR2 YSYEKL. This CDR3 spans 14 amino acids. Trimming removed 2 bases at V and 1 base at J, with 8 bases between.

The chain recombines TRBV5-6 with TRBJ2-7, with D unclear. Trimming removed 0 bases at V and 5 bases at J, with 12 bases between. In germline, CDR1 is SGHDT, CDR2 YYEEEE. CDR3 length: 14 residues. The CDR3 loop reads CASSLGAPKDEQYF. In DNA, the CDR3 is TGTGCCAGCAGCTTGGGGGCCCCTAAGGACGAGCAGTACTTC.

This clone showed up just a few times. The chain recombines TRBV4-1 with TRBJ2-7; 10 bases agree with TRBD1. Trimming removed 4 bases from V and 9 bases from J; junction bases left unmatched: 15. The CDR3 contains 16 residues. In germline, CDR1 is MGHRA, CDR2 YSYEKL. CDR3 loop: CASSRDSRQGAIVQYF. The CDR3 bases are TGCGCCAGCAGCCGGGATTCGCGACAGGGGGCGATCGTGCAGTACTTC.

V usage is TRBV27 and J usage is TRBJ2-2; 8 positions match TRBD1. Germline loops: CDR1 MNHEY, CDR2 SMNVEV (reference sequence). Germline trimming cut 4 bases from V and 5 bases from J; bases unmatched to any gene: 9. CDR3 size: 16 residues. CDR3 nucleotide sequence: TGTGCCAGCAGTTCCAACTGGGACAGGCCGACCGGGGAGCTGTTTTTT. Its protein is CASSSNWDRPTGELFF.

The chain carries TRBV11-2 and TRBJ2-3; TRBD1 agrees at 9 bases. Germline CDR1 and CDR2: SGHAT and FQNNGV. The CDR3 is 13 residues long. The V segment lost 5 bases and the J segment 8 bases; nucleotides outside the gene matches: 5. Written as DNA, the CDR3 is TGTGCCAGCAGCGGACAGGGGTCGCCTACGCAGTATTTT. It translates to CASSGQGSPTQYF.

V usage is TRBV4-1 and J usage is TRBJ2-7, with TRBD1 matching 8 bases. The V gene's germline CDR1 is MGHRA and CDR2 YSYEKL. This CDR3 is built from 15 residues. Germline trimming cut 2 bases from V and 3 bases from J; bases unmatched to any gene: 6. CDR3 sequence reads: CASSQRPGQDYEQYF. CDR3 nucleotide sequence: TGCGCCAGCAGCCAACGGCCGGGACAGGACTACGAGCAGTACTTC.

The DNA of the CDR3 is TGTGCCAGCAGCGCGTCGACAGGGGCCACAGATACGCAGTATTTT. It specifies CASSASTGATDTQYF. The chain is built from TRBV7-9 and TRBJ2-3; 8 bases are shared with TRBD1. J gave up 2 bases and V 5 bases, and 6 bases lay outside the gene matches. The CDR3 is 15 amino acids. Germline lookup yields CDR1 SEHNR and CDR2 FQNEAQ (reference sequence).

This chain joins TRBV2 and TRBJ2-3; 11 nucleotides line up with TRBD1. V shed 7 bases, J shed 5 bases, and the junction held 8 bases outside the gene matches. The CDR3 totals 15 residues. Germline lookup yields CDR1 SNHLY and CDR2 FYNNEI. CDR3 sequence (DNA): TGTGCCAGCAATCCTTCCGGGACAGGGGGAGATACGCAGTATTTT. Its protein is CASNPSGTGGDTQYF.

The chain recombines TRBV9 with TRBJ2-7; perhaps TRBD2 as D (5 bases). Per germline, CDR1 SGDLS and CDR2 YYNGEE. Trimming removed 4 bases from V and 0 bases from J, with 11 bases in between. This CDR3 has 14 residues. Here the CDR3 reads CASSPHGNSYEQYF. DNA of the CDR3: TGTGCCAGCAGCCCCCACGGGAACTCCTACGAGCAGTACTTC.

V gene TRBV27 combines with J gene TRBJ2-2, with D hard to call. V gave up 4 bases and J gave up 0 bases, with 12 bases separating them. This CDR3 has 16 amino acids. Germline assignment: CDR1 MNHEY and CDR2 SMNVEV (reference sequence). CDR3 region: CASSSVGHSNTGELFF. CDR3 in DNA: TGTGCCAGCAGTTCCGTTGGGCATTCGAACACCGGGGAGCTGTTTTTT.

The gene calls are TRBV6-5 and TRBJ1-2; D perhaps matches TRBD1 (6 bases). Germline CDR1 and CDR2: MNHEY and SVGAGI. The CDR3 contains 15 residues. V lost 0 bases, J lost 0 bases, and 8 bases lay in between. The CDR3: CASSYSSGANYGYTF. CDR3 in DNA: TGTGCCAGCAGTTACTCGTCAGGGGCTAACTATGGCTACACCTTC.

CDR3 DNA sequence: TGTGCCAGCAGTGAATCGGGAGGGGGAAAAGAGTACTTC. Encoded protein: CASSESGGGKEYF. The chain has TRBV2 and TRBJ2-5; 8 positions match TRBD2. Germline V gene sequence: CDR1 SNHLY, CDR2 FYNNEI. The CDR3 extends over 13 amino acids. Trimming took 2 bases from V and 12 from J; bases not matched to a gene: 8.

The gene calls are TRBV28 and TRBJ2-3, with D possibly TRBD2 on 5 matching bases. Germline V gene lookup returns CDR1 MDHEN and CDR2 SYDVKM. The V end lost 3 bases, the J end lost 0 bases, and 13 bases lay between the germline ends. The CDR3 runs 16 residues. Here the CDR3 DNA reads TGTGCCAGCAGTTTCCTGAGGGTTTTAAGCACAGATACGCAGTATTTT. Translation gives CASSFLRVLSTDTQYF.

The chain uses TRBV9 and TRBJ2-2; 7 bases are a match to TRBD2. This CDR3 is 19 amino acids long. Germline trimming cut 3 bases from V and 1 base from J; bases unmatched to any gene: 15. Germline-derived CDR1 and CDR2 are SGDLS and YYNGEE. CDR3 in amino acids: CASSAPLGEGGLNTGELFF. As DNA, the CDR3 is TGTGCCAGCAGCGCTCCCTTAGGGGAGGGCGGGCTGAACACCGGGGAGCTGTTTTTT.

CDR3 loop: CASSFQLAGTEAFF. In DNA form, the CDR3 reads TGTGCCAGCAGTTTCCAGTTGGCGGGCACTGAAGCTTTCTTT. The V call is TRBV28, the J call TRBJ1-1, with D uncertain. The CDR3 spans 14 residues. The V gene's germline CDR1 is MDHEN and CDR2 SYDVKM. Trimming stripped 3 bases from V and 4 bases from J, with 12 bases between. The full variable domain, its missing parts supplied by reference TRBV28 and TRBJ1-1, is DVKVTQSSRYLVKRTGEKVFLECVQDMDHENMFWYRQDPGLGLRLIYFSYDVKMKEKGDIPEGYSVSREKKERFSLILESASTNQTSMYLCASSFQLAGTEAFFGQGTRLTVV.

This clone has a single count. The gene calls are TRBV6-5 and TRBJ2-3; 8 bases fit TRBD1. Germline loops: CDR1 MNHEY, CDR2 SVGAGI. The CDR3 totals 13 residues. Losses at the gene ends were 6 bases for V and 11 bases for J; bases not matched to a gene: 10. The CDR3 sequence is CASSSPGTGQQYF. CDR3 sequence (DNA): TGTGCCAGCAGCAGCCCCGGGACAGGACAGCAGTATTTT.